What follows is one T cell receptor (beta chain) and its context. As yet, its antigen is unknown. This sample was included in a study of vaccination effects on CD4 cells after COVID-19. Study-wide background: ViraFEST assay sequencing came after antigen-specific CD4+ T cells were expanded with viral peptide pools.

The CDR3 is 13 residues long. The germline gives CDR1 LGHDT, CDR2 YNNKEL (reference sequence). Trimming removed 7 bases from V and 8 bases from J; junction bases left unmatched: 4. Following a roughly ten-day culture, CD4+ T cells were purified. Neither prior SARS-CoV-2 infection nor positive nucleocapsid antibodies were present in the vaccine recipients. Sequencing was performed with immunoSEQ multiplex PCR; in TCRdb, only in-frame clones are kept and a portion is missing. Seen here are under 50,000 clones, 65% to 80% observed once, and the top ten hold roughly 5%. The sample was CD4+ T cells from PBMCs cultured without peptide, taken before COVID-19 vaccination. The clonotype originates from a human donor who received a COVID-19 vaccine. This chain uses TRBV3-1 (or the pseudogene TRBV3-2) with TRBJ2-4; TRBD2 agrees at 11 bases. CDR3 sequence: CASKGLAGDIQYF. The CDR3, as DNA: TGTGCCAGCAAAGGACTAGCGGGTGACATTCAGTACTTC.